This entry describes one TCR beta chain. The target of this receptor is not known. Base qualities were left out, and no much larger clone turns up one base away. V and J are trimmed by 3 bases and 4 bases, and the gene matches miss 8 bases of the junction. The CDR1 and CDR2 encoded by the germline V gene (reference sequence) are LNHDA and SQIVND. The CDR3 starts with the cysteine, ends with the phenylalanine, and has 15 residues. The CDR3 DNA has 45 bases and is translated from base 1. These data belong to a study of T cells in Graves' hyperthyroidism and ophthalmopathy (dated by TCRdb to 2018 to 2020). The study in broad terms: Peripheral blood samples were taken at the time of initial diagnosis, prior to any treatment. TCR V-J signatures able to tell the groups apart were searched for in a discovery cohort of 90 to 100 patients, of whom more than 40 had Graves' ophthalmopathy and about 60 had stable Graves' hyperthyroidism. Whether ophthalmopathy could be predicted prospectively was tested in an independent validation cohort made up of 18 to 20 hyperthyroidism patients plus 17 patients who later progressed to ophthalmopathy. The approximately 90 discovery patients were randomly split 7:3 into training and test sets. In addition, the study compared T-cell repertoires in thyroid tissue and in blood from 6 or 7 Graves' hyperthyroidism patients. After sampling, hyperthyroidism patients received methimazole starting at 30 mg daily, and ophthalmopathy patients received high-dose intravenous methylprednisolone. The paper describes TCR Vbeta CDR3 sequencing of roughly 130 peripheral blood samples, made up of around 41 ophthalmopathy patients, around 73 hyperthyroidism patients and roughly 17 progressor patients.

A patient counted as having stable Graves' hyperthyroidism if no progression to ophthalmopathy occurred over 18 months of follow-up. Hyperthyroidism patients were aged 18 to 65 years and newly diagnosed, with disease duration of less than 2 months. Any patient with an uncontrolled infection, another autoimmune disease, pregnancy or lactation was excluded. Diagnoses were established on the basis of clinical symptoms, serum thyroxine and TRAb, thyroid ultrasound, and orbital computed tomography. Ficoll-Paque density gradient centrifugation was used to isolate PBMCs from 8.5 to 10 ml of fresh peripheral blood. Total RNA was extracted with Trizol reagent, and quality was checked on an Agilent 2100 Bioanalyzer. Amplification of TCR beta CDR3 regions was carried out from RNA transcripts. For the first round of RT-PCR on the TCR CDR3, the HTBI primer set was used together with the Qiagen OneStep RT-PCR kit. A second multiplex PCR round built the libraries, followed by size selection and purification. Paired-end sequencing of the libraries was performed with 100 bp reads on an Illumina HiSeq2000. In the original analysis: SOAPnuke was used to process the raw data, throwing out any read that contained adapters or uncalled bases, had a mean Phred below 15, or lacked an exact constant-primer or identifier match. High-quality paired reads were merged with COPE v1.2.5, and unique nucleotide sequences were defined as clonotypes. MiTCR v1.1 was used to align the clonotypes against IMGT TRBV, TRBD and TRBJ reference segments. Analysis was restricted to V-J combinations with a frequency above 0.0001, which covered roughly 99% of repertoires. A TCS score was defined as the ratio between F50 (clonal expansion) and ExV (chaos), using BLOSUM62-based TCRdist between CDR3 peptides within each V-J. Welch's t-statistics and random forest reduced approximately 520 V-J features to roughly 13, which were used in a naive Bayes classifier (R e1071). TCRdb reprocessed the public reads (quality trimming at Q25 with fastp, clone calling with MiXCR) and kept in-frame beta chains. Identical CDR3 protein sequences are pooled into one entry, listed with their most common genes and DNA. The V and J calls were determined by TCRdb, not by the authors. This sample comprises around 300,000 distinct CDR3 sequences, about 15% of them detected only once. 20% to 25% of the sample rests with the top ten.

The study at large found these results: Most expanded thyroid clonotypes (frequency above 0.001) were also detected in blood, a finding suggesting that blood repertoires may reflect thyroid immune responses. In validation, the model predicted progression to ophthalmopathy with 60% to 71% sensitivity and around 72% specificity, a median of 6.5 months before onset. Ophthalmopathy was separated from stable hyperthyroidism by a 13 V-J signature model, with 85% to 90% sensitivity and roughly 81% specificity obtained in cross-validation and 80%/75% obtained in testing. No statistical method was used to fix the sample size in advance, and group allocation was not hidden from the investigators.

Input material: blood. The clonotype was recovered from a woman in her thirties with Graves' hyperthyroidism. The chain was built from TRBV19 and TRBJ2-7; TRBD2 fits 8 bases in the junction. The CDR3 protein: CASSISAGGYYEQYF. The DNA is as follows: TGTGCCAGTAGTATCTCCGCGGGGGGTTATTACGAGCAGTACTTC.